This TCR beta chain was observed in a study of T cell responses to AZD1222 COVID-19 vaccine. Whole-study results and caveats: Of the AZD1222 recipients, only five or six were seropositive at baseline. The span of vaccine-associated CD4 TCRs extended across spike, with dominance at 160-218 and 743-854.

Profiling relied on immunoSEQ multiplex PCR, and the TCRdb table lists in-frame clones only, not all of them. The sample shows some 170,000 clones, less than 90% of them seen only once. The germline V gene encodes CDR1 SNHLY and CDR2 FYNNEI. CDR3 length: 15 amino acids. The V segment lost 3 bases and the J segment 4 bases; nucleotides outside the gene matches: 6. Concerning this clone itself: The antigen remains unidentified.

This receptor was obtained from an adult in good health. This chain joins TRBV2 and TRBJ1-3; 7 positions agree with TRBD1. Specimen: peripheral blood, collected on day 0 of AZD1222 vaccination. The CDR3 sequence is CASSDMAGGGNTIYF. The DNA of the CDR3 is TGTGCCAGCAGTGATATGGCAGGGGGGGGAAACACCATATATTTT.